These 2 T cell receptor beta chains originate from one sample sequenced in a study of T cell changes during pregnancy in multiple sclerosis. Produced via immunoSEQ multiplex PCR; TCRdb's table is partial and in-frame only. Among approximately 60,000 clones listed, 94% were seen once. The sequenced sample was CD8+ T cells from peripheral blood mononuclear cells, obtained in the third trimester of pregnancy. Receptors were obtained from a female donor with multiple sclerosis, enrolled in a pregnancy study.

The J gene is TRBJ2-7, the V gene TRBV4-1, with a possible D match to TRBD1 (6 bases). This CDR3 comprises 13 residues. Trimming cost V 2 bases and J 6 bases, with 11 bases left between them. Germline V lookup: CDR1 MGHRA, CDR2 YSYEKL. CDR3 sequence reads: CASSQPGVAEQYF. The DNA for the CDR3 is TGCGCCAGCAGCCAACCAGGGGTCGCCGAGCAGTACTTC.

Only one count was recorded for this clone. This chain joins TRBV5-1 and TRBJ2-5, with TRBD2 as a possible D gene (5 bases). Trimming pared 0 bases from V and 2 bases from J, leaving 8 bases between. The V gene's germline CDR1 is SGHRS and CDR2 YFSETQ. The CDR3 length is 14 residues. The CDR3 nucleotides read TGCGCCAGCAGCTTGGCCTGGGAGCAAGAGACCCAGTACTTC. Its translation is CASSLAWEQETQYF.